The clone carrying this T cell receptor (beta chain) has at least ten counts. V lost 6 bases to trimming and J lost 3 bases, with 12 bases between them. This CDR3 region has 12 residues. Germline-derived CDR1 and CDR2 are SQVTM and ANQGSEA. The library targeted TCRbeta and was prepared with unique molecular identifiers. TCRdb analysed the PCR reads with MiXCR anew, one entry per CDR3 protein. Among about 600,000 distinct CDR3 sequences, under 12% were seen once, and the ten largest hold approximately 4.1%. The data derive from a study of T-cell reconstitution after alpha-beta-depleted transplantation in children.

The chain is built from TRBV29-1 and TRBJ2-7; D perhaps matches TRBD1 (6 bases). The TCR originated in a human donor who donated a stem cell graft to a child with acute myeloid leukemia. The specimen comprised PBMCs from the stem cell graft donor, sampled from the stem cell graft. The CDR3 DNA follows: TGCAGCGTCCAGGGGCAGATCTACGAGCAGTACTTC. It specifies CSVQGQIYEQYF.